The next 9 T cell receptor beta chains were all read from a single sample in a study of vaccination and CD4 T cells after COVID-19. Cultured CD4+ T-cell DNA underwent Oncomine TCR Beta short-read sequencing. In TCRdb, the PCR reads were re-called with MiXCR into one record per CDR3 protein. The sample has about 17,000 distinct CDR3 sequences; approximately 47% are singletons. This sample's treatment: approximately 9-day PBMC culture with coronavirus spike peptide pools or control peptides (ViraFEST assay). Antigens of these TCRs are unknown. This specimen was CD4+ T cells from blood, cultured in vitro, taken before SARS-CoV-2 vaccination. These TCRs come from a human donor who received a COVID-19 vaccine.

The genes are TRBV20-1 and TRBJ1-1; D ambiguous. V was cut by 1 base and J by 1 base, with 7 bases left in between. This CDR3 has 13 residues. Germline CDR1 and CDR2: DFQATT and SNEGSKA (reference sequence). The CDR3 sequence is CSARVGSNTEAFF. The CDR3 region has the DNA TGCAGTGCTAGAGTCGGGTCGAACACTGAAGCTTTCTTT.

This clonotype was recorded a few times. The chain joins TRBV7-3 to TRBJ2-5; D gene uncertain. Trimming removed 5 bases at V and 4 bases at J, with 11 bases between. The CDR3 covers 13 residues. CDR1 and CDR2 (germline): SGHTA, FQGTGA. CDR3 sequence (DNA): TGTGCCAGCAGCCGGTCCTGGGGAGAGACCCAGTACTTC. Translating gives CASSRSWGETQYF.

This clonotype was recorded a few times. The rearrangement joins TRBV20-1 to TRBJ1-3; D uncertain. Per germline, CDR1 DFQATT and CDR2 SNEGSKA (reference sequence). The V gene lost 3 bases and the J gene lost 3 bases, with 18 bases spanning the gap. There are 16 residues in the CDR3. The CDR3 region has the DNA TGCAGTGCTAGTCGTGCCCGGGCCTACGGTGGAAACACCATATATTTT. Translation: CSASRARAYGGNTIYF.

There are a few counts of this clonotype. CDR3 region: CASSQVPGVTNEQFF. For the CDR3, the DNA is TGTGCCAGCAGCCAAGTTCCAGGGGTGACCAATGAGCAGTTCTTC. The chain joins TRBV4-2 to TRBJ2-1; a possible D gene is TRBD1 (6 bases). Between the trimmed V and J ends, which lost 1 base and 6 bases, there was a span of 13 bases. This CDR3 has 15 residues. Germline V lookup: CDR1 LGHNA, CDR2 YNFKEQ.

This chain connects TRBV2 to TRBJ1-1; D call uncertain. The germline V gene has CDR1 SNHLY and CDR2 FYNNEI. V was clipped by 3 bases and J by 4 bases, with 9 bases between them. This CDR3 has 13 residues. DNA for the CDR3: TGTGCCAGCAGTGATATGGATCTCACTGAAGCTTTCTTT. Translating it yields CASSDMDLTEAFF.

In its sample, this clonotype was seen a few times. The V call is TRBV7-2, the J call TRBJ2-3, with 11 bases aligning to TRBD2. V was clipped by 6 bases and J by 0 bases; unmatched bases: 2. CDR1 is SGHTA and CDR2 is FQGNSA in the germline V gene. The length of the CDR3 is 15 residues. CDR3: CASSWTSGSTDTQYF. CDR3 bases: TGTGCCAGCAGTTGGACTAGCGGGAGCACAGATACGCAGTATTTT. The full variable domain, completed using reference TRBV7-2 and TRBJ2-3, is GAGVSQSPSNKVTEKGKDVELRCDPISGHTALYWYRQSLGQGLEFLIYFQGNSAPDKSGLPSDRFSAERTGGSVSTLTIQRTQQEDSAVYLCASSWTSGSTDTQYFGPGTRLTVL.

The rearrangement uses TRBV6-1 and TRBJ2-7; 7 nucleotides line up with TRBD2. V gave up 5 bases and J gave up 7 bases; unmatched junction bases: 2. Germline V gene sequence: CDR1 MNHNS, CDR2 SASEGT. The CDR3 runs to 11 residues. Here the CDR3 DNA reads TGTGCCAGCAGTCGAGCGGGGGAGCAGTACTTC. Translating gives CASSRAGEQYF.

The V gene is TRBV6-5, the J gene TRBJ2-3; 8 bases are shared with TRBD2. The CDR3 is 16 amino acids. V shed 3 bases, J shed 2 bases, and the junction held 7 bases outside the gene matches. Germline V lookup: CDR1 MNHEY, CDR2 SVGAGI. As DNA, the CDR3 is TGTGCCAGCAGTTATAGTAGCGGGGAAAACACAGATACGCAGTATTTT. It yields the protein CASSYSSGENTDTQYF.

This clonotype was found a few times. The V gene is TRBV19, the J gene TRBJ1-5; 7 nucleotides agree with TRBD1. Germline V gene lookup returns CDR1 LNHDA and CDR2 SQIVND (reference sequence). J gave up 4 bases and V 4 bases, and 7 bases lay outside the gene matches. The length of the CDR3 is 15 residues. CDR3 DNA: TGTGCCAGTAGTACCTGGACAGGCCAGAATCAGCCCCAGCATTTT. Its protein is CASSTWTGQNQPQHF.